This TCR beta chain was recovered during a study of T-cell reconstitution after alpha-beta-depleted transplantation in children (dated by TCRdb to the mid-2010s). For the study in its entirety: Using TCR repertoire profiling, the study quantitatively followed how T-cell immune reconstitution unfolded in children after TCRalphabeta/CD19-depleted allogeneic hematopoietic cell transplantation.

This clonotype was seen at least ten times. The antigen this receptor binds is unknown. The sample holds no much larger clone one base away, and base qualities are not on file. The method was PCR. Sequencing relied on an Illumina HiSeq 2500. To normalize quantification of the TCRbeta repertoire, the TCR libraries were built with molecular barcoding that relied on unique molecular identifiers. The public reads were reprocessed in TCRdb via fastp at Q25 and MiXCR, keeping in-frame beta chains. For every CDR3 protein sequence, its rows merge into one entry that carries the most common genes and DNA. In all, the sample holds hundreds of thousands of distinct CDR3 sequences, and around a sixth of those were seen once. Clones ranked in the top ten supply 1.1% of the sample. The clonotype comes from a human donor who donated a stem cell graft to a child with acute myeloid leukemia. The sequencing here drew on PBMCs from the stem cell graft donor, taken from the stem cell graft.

The DNA sequence is given as TGCAGTGCTAGAGAGGACCAGGGGCCACCCCTCCACTTT. The translation is CSAREDQGPPLHF. The chain was built from TRBV20-1 and TRBJ1-6; the D gene is perhaps TRBD1, on 6 matching bases. The germline V gene (reference sequence) provides CDR1 DFQATT and CDR2 SNEGSKA. V lost 0 bases and J lost 11 bases; the stretch between them is 11 bases long. The CDR3 covers 13 residues, taking in both the cysteine and the phenylalanine. Only the CDR3 DNA stays, 39 bases, in frame from base 1.